What follows are 15 T cell receptor beta chains derived from one specimen sequenced in a study of regulatory T cells in long-lasting Graves disease. HTBI primers from iRepertoire and Arm-PCR of CDR3 regions yielded the TCR beta libraries. Each CDR3 protein gets one entry after TCRdb re-called the multiplex PCR reads with MiXCR. Here the sample spans over 450,000 distinct CDR3 sequences, around 11% being singletons. Time point described: newly diagnosed GD, antithyroid drugs for less than 3 months. After RNA was extracted from PBMCs, the TCR library was made from it. The sample was also reused in another study, on T cells in Graves' hyperthyroidism and ophthalmopathy.

The material was peripheral blood mononuclear cells (PBMCs), obtained at new diagnosis, from a patient treated with antithyroid drugs. These receptor sequences come from a woman between 25 and 40 years old with Graves disease.

V and J are TRBV28 and TRBJ2-7; no clear D gene. Trimming pared 5 bases from V and 3 bases from J, leaving 17 bases between. CDR3 size: 15 residues. CDR1 is MDHEN and CDR2 is SYDVKM in the germline V gene. As DNA, the CDR3 is TGTGCCAGCAGTCTCCGTGGGGTCGTGTACTACGAGCAGTACTTC. The encoded protein is CASSLRGVVYYEQYF.

This clonotype has just one count. The junction and the germline gene differ at one end; a read error may be behind it. The rearrangement links TRBV11-2 to TRBJ2-2, with TRBD2 matching 11 bases. CDR1 is SGHAT and CDR2 is FQNNGV in the germline V gene. This CDR3 region has 17 residues. CDR3 sequence reads: CVSSPSLAGGLGGELSF. The CDR3 nucleotides read TGTGTCAGCAGCCCCTCCCTAGCGGGAGGACTCGGCGGGGAGCTGTCTTTT.

At least ten counts were recorded for this clonotype. The CDR3 here is CASTRAGVPDTQYF. CDR3 coding DNA: TGTGCCAGCACTCGAGCGGGAGTACCAGATACGCAGTATTTT. The rearrangement links TRBV27 to TRBJ2-3, with TRBD2 matching 8 bases. The J segment lost 4 bases and the V segment lost 7 bases, leaving 7 bases of the junction unmatched. The CDR3 consists of 14 residues. Per the germline V gene, CDR1 is MNHEY and CDR2 is SMNVEV (reference sequence).

This clonotype has just a few counts. This rearrangement joins TRBV5-5 to TRBJ2-7; 9 nucleotides align to TRBD1. This CDR3 has 15 residues. The junction had 8 bases not matched to a gene; V was cut back by 4 bases and J by 3 bases. CDR1 and CDR2 (germline): SGHKS, YYEKEE (reference sequence). The chain's CDR3 is CASSPRTGASYEQYF. The DNA of the CDR3 is TGTGCCAGCAGCCCGAGGACAGGGGCTAGCTACGAGCAGTACTTC.

V is TRBV6-1 and J is TRBJ1-5; no clear D gene. Germline CDR1 MNHNS, CDR2 SASEGT. This CDR3 comprises 12 residues. The V gene lost 6 bases and the J gene lost 13 bases, with 16 bases spanning the gap. The CDR3 DNA is TGTGCCAGCAGCTCCTTGACACGTTTTCAGCATTTT. It is translated as CASSSLTRFQHF.

There are a few counts of this clonotype. J is TRBJ2-1 and V is TRBV4-3; 14 bases match TRBD2. The germline V gene has CDR1 LGHNA and CDR2 YSLEER. CDR3 length equals 18 residues. V dropped 4 bases and J dropped 0; count of bases not matched to a gene: 5. CDR3 nucleotide sequence: TGCGCCAGCAGCCCGGGACTAGCGGGAGCACCCTCCTACAATGAGCAGTTCTTC. It is translated as CASSPGLAGAPSYNEQFF.

The table lists this clonotype with a few counts. The V call is TRBV6-5, the J call TRBJ2-2; D is unresolved. This CDR3 spans 14 amino acids. Germline loops: CDR1 MNHEY, CDR2 SVGAGI. Trimming removed 0 bases from V and 4 bases from J, with 6 bases in between. The CDR3, as DNA: TGTGCCAGCAGTTACTCGGAGTCCACCGGGGAGCTGTTTTTT. This encodes CASSYSESTGELFF.

This clonotype appeared a few times. The chain combines TRBV25-1 with TRBJ1-1; TRBD1 is a possible D gene (5 bases). The CDR3 loop spans 15 amino acids. Looked up from germline, CDR1 is MGHDK and CDR2 is SYGVNS. V lost 1 base and J 1 base, leaving 10 bases between the germline ends. CDR3 coding DNA: TGTGCCAGCAGTGAATCTGGGGGGTGGAACACTGAAGCTTTCTTT. Translated: CASSESGGWNTEAFF.

The V and J genes are TRBV6-1 and TRBJ2-2, with no clear D. Trimming cost V 9 bases and J 10 bases, with 18 bases left between them. Germline-derived CDR1 and CDR2 are MNHNS and SASEGT. CDR3 length: 13 amino acids. CDR3 residues: CASKGPTVEELFF. DNA for the CDR3: TGTGCCAGTAAAGGACCCACGGTTGAGGAGCTGTTTTTT.

There are many counts of this clonotype. The chain has TRBV13 and TRBJ1-2; D gene ambiguous. The CDR3 runs to 19 residues. The V end was cut by 4 bases, the J end by 6 bases, with 30 bases between. Germline V lookup: CDR1 PRHDT, CDR2 FYEKMQ (reference sequence). The chain's CDR3 is CASSSSPWSLFEEEDGYTF. In nucleotides, the CDR3 is TGTGCCAGCAGCTCCTCTCCATGGTCTTTATTTGAGGAGGAGGATGGCTACACCTTC.

This clonotype has at least ten counts. The V gene is TRBV5-4, the J gene TRBJ2-3; 9 nucleotides agree with TRBD1. Unmatched junction bases numbered 4, after V lost 4 bases and J lost 4 bases. The CDR3 spans 14 residues. CDR1 is SGHNT, CDR2 YYREEE, per germline (reference sequence). The CDR3 nucleotides are TGTGCCAGCAGCCGGGACAGGGCAGCAGATACGCAGTATTTT. Encoded protein: CASSRDRAADTQYF. The full variable domain, completed using reference TRBV5-4 and TRBJ2-3, is ETGVTQSPTHLIKTRGQQVTLRCSSQSGHNTVSWYQQALGQGPQFIFQYYREEENGRGNFPPRFSGLQFPNYSSELNVNALELDDSALYLCASSRDRAADTQYFGPGTRLTVL.

The genes are TRBV19 and TRBJ2-2, with D perhaps assigned TRBD1 or TRBD2 (5 bases each). Deletions cut 7 bases from V and 6 bases from J, with 12 bases between. The germline V gene has CDR1 LNHDA and CDR2 SQIVND (reference sequence). This CDR3 has 13 amino acids. This chain's CDR3 is CASKTWGPGELFF. The CDR3 DNA reads as TGTGCCAGTAAAACATGGGGACCCGGGGAGCTGTTTTTT.

This clonotype came up many times. The gene calls are TRBV15 and TRBJ2-5; D possibly corresponds to TRBD2 (6 bases). V dropped 0 bases and J dropped 3 bases, with 11 bases sitting between them. Germline V gives CDR1 LNHNV, CDR2 YYDKDF (reference sequence). This CDR3 is built from 15 residues. The CDR3 DNA reads as TGTGCCACCAGCAGAGATTCTTCGGGAGAAGAGACCCAGTACTTC. As protein: CATSRDSSGEETQYF.

In its sample, this clonotype was seen a few times. The V gene is TRBV5-1, the J gene TRBJ1-1, with a tentative D call TRBD1 (5 bases). Germline V gene lookup returns CDR1 SGHRS and CDR2 YFSETQ. The CDR3 contains 14 residues. Trimming took 1 base from V and 7 from J, leaving 14 bases between them. CDR3 region: CASSLSTGTHEAFF. In DNA form, the CDR3 reads TGCGCCAGCAGCTTGTCTACAGGAACCCATGAAGCTTTCTTT.

The rearrangement uses TRBV20-1 and TRBJ1-1; a weak D match, TRBD1 (5 bases). Germline V gene lookup returns CDR1 DFQATT and CDR2 SNEGSKA (reference sequence). This CDR3 is 14 amino acids long. Trimming left V 3 bases short and J 3 bases short, with 14 bases between. The CDR3: CSARGERGYTEAFF. As DNA, the CDR3 is TGCAGTGCTAGGGGGGAGCGAGGATACACTGAAGCTTTCTTT.